A selection of T cell receptor beta chains follows, all from one sample in a study of response to subunit inactivated influenza vaccine. TCRdb re-called the RT-PCR reads with MiXCR, one entry per CDR3 protein. The sample consists of around 180,000 distinct CDR3 sequences, about 9.3% of them appearing once. Material: non-naive T cells sorted from PBMCs, obtained on the day of vaccination. The receptors originated from a man aged 45 to 65 who received an inactivated influenza vaccine. Both conserved end residues are part of each CDR3. Each record gives: D gene, J gene, V gene, clone size, CDR3 DNA, CDR3 protein. The D gene is left open where the match is weak. The listing skips clone size in some rows; elsewhere it reads once, few, many or a size class.

d_call: -; j_call: TRBJ2-6; v_call: TRBV9; clone_size: many; cdr3_nt: TGTGCCAGCAGCGTAGGGTTCAGGCTTAGCTCTGGGGCCAACGTCCTGACTTTC; cdr3_aa: CASSVGFRLSSGANVLTF
d_call: TRBD2; j_call: TRBJ2-3; v_call: TRBV11-2; clone_size: many; cdr3_nt: TGTGCCAGCAGCCCACTAGCGGGGACAGATACGCAGTATTTT; cdr3_aa: CASSPLAGTDTQYF
d_call: TRBD2; j_call: TRBJ2-3; v_call: TRBV19; clone_size: -; cdr3_nt: TGTGCCAGTAGTATTTCCGGGACTAGCGGGAGTGGCACAGATACGCAGAATTTT; cdr3_aa: CASSISGTSGSGTDTQNF
d_call: -; j_call: TRBJ1-1; v_call: TRBV6-2/TRBV6-3; clone_size: many; cdr3_nt: TGTGCCAGCAGTTCACAGGGTGAAGCTTTCTTT; cdr3_aa: CASSSQGEAFF
d_call: -; j_call: TRBJ1-1; v_call: TRBV20-1; clone_size: many; cdr3_nt: TGCAGTGCTAGGTGGAGGCTCACCACTGAAGCTTTCTTT; cdr3_aa: CSARWRLTTEAFF
d_call: TRBD1; j_call: TRBJ1-5; v_call: TRBV6-1; clone_size: few; cdr3_nt: TGTGCCAGCAGCGGACAGGTCGGCAATCAGCCCCAGCATTTT; cdr3_aa: CASSGQVGNQPQHF
d_call: -; j_call: TRBJ2-3; v_call: TRBV12-3/TRBV12-4; clone_size: -; cdr3_nt: TGTGCCAGCAGCAAGGGACTGAAGAGCACAGATACGCAGTATTTT; cdr3_aa: CASSKGLKSTDTQYF
d_call: -; j_call: TRBJ2-7; v_call: TRBV21-1; clone_size: -; cdr3_nt: TGTGCCAGCAGCAAGTTACCACGGGACAGGAAGCTCTGGGAGCAGTACTTC; cdr3_aa: CASSKLPRDRKLWEQYF
d_call: -; j_call: TRBJ1-5; v_call: TRBV7-2; clone_size: many; cdr3_nt: TGTGCCAGCAGCTTAGCGGCAGGGCGGAATCAGCCCCAGCATTTT; cdr3_aa: CASSLAAGRNQPQHF
d_call: -; j_call: TRBJ2-2; v_call: TRBV30; clone_size: -; cdr3_nt: TGTGCCTGGAGGTGGGGTGAACTAGTTGCCGGGGAGCTGTTTTTT; cdr3_aa: CAWRWGELVAGELFF
d_call: TRBD2; j_call: TRBJ2-5; v_call: TRBV6-1; clone_size: -; cdr3_nt: TGTGCCAGCAGTGTGCGACTAGCGGGGCACCAAGAGACCCAGTACTTC; cdr3_aa: CASSVRLAGHQETQYF
d_call: -; j_call: TRBJ2-3; v_call: TRBV10-3; clone_size: many; cdr3_nt: TGTGCCATCAGTGAAGTGGTTCGGGAAGATACGCAGTATTTT; cdr3_aa: CAISEVVREDTQYF
d_call: -; j_call: TRBJ2-1; v_call: TRBV3-1; clone_size: few; cdr3_nt: TGTGCCAGCAGCCAAGATGTAGATTACAATGAGCAGTTCTTC; cdr3_aa: CASSQDVDYNEQFF
d_call: -; j_call: TRBJ2-3; v_call: TRBV7-9; clone_size: -; cdr3_nt: TGTGCCAGCAGCTTAGGGGTCAGGCACACAGATACGCAGTATTTT; cdr3_aa: CASSLGVRHTDTQYF
d_call: -; j_call: TRBJ2-5; v_call: TRBV28; clone_size: many; cdr3_nt: TGTGCCAGCACCCTTTCAGGGGCCCAAGAGACCCAGTACTTC; cdr3_aa: CASTLSGAQETQYF